This passage covers 10 T cell receptor beta chains from one sample sequenced in a study of T cells after yellow fever vaccination. Using its own MiXCR run on the 5' RACE reads, TCRdb lists one record per CDR3 protein. The data contain about 430,000 distinct CDR3 sequences, around a sixth of them singletons. The material was PBMCs, obtained before the yellow fever booster vaccination. The receptors stem from a man aged 18 to 29 who received the YFV17D yellow fever vaccine.

The rearrangement uses TRBV7-2 and TRBJ1-6, with 10 positions matching TRBD1. With 3 bases clipped from V and 3 bases from J, the junction kept 2 bases outside the gene matches. Germline assignment: CDR1 SGHTA and CDR2 FQGNSA. This CDR3 contains 16 residues. The CDR3 reads CASSFGTGVYNSPLHF. The CDR3 DNA is TGTGCCAGCAGCTTTGGGACAGGGGTCTATAATTCACCCCTCCACTTT.

The V and J genes are TRBV6-1 and TRBJ2-7, with D tentatively TRBD2 (6 bases). With 6 bases removed from V and 3 bases from J, the gap between germline ends came to 12 bases. CDR1 is MNHNS, CDR2 SASEGT, per germline. The CDR3 is made up of 13 amino acids. The CDR3 DNA reads as TGTGCCAGCAGCCGGGGGTACGGCTACGAGCAGTACTTC. Translated: CASSRGYGYEQYF.

The chain recombines TRBV20-1 with TRBJ2-7, with D unresolved. Germline V gene data show CDR1 as DFQATT and CDR2 as SNEGSKA (reference sequence). Trimming removed 1 base from V and 5 bases from J, with 15 bases in between. This CDR3 is 14 amino acids long. CDR3 loop: CSARASGPVDEQYV. The CDR3 nucleotides read TGCAGTGCTAGAGCCTCAGGCCCAGTGGACGAGCAGTACGTC.

In this sample, this clonotype turned up a few times. V is TRBV20-1 and J is TRBJ2-2, with a weak D call TRBD1 (5 bases). The CDR3 extends over 16 amino acids. Germline V gene data show CDR1 as DFQATT and CDR2 as SNEGSKA (reference sequence). Trimming shortened V by 3 bases and J by 6 bases, and 20 bases separated the two germline ends. CDR3 bases: TGCAGTGCTAGGGGCTACGGGCAGGGCATGGCCGGGGAGCTGTTTTTT. Its translation is CSARGYGQGMAGELFF.

The chain couples TRBV20-1 to TRBJ1-2; TRBD1 might be the D (5 bases). CDR1 is DFQATT, CDR2 SNEGSKA, per germline (reference sequence). There are 14 residues in the CDR3. The V end was cut by 3 bases, the J end by 0 bases, with 11 bases between. DNA of the CDR3: TGCAGTGCTAGCCCGGGACGAACTAACTATGGCTACACCTTC. Protein product: CSASPGRTNYGYTF.

The J gene is TRBJ2-7, the V gene TRBV7-9; 7 positions match TRBD1. V shed 1 base and J 5 bases; nucleotides not matched to a gene: 8. Germline V gene lookup returns CDR1 SEHNR and CDR2 FQNEAQ (reference sequence). This CDR3 spans 15 amino acids. The DNA for the CDR3 is TGTGCCAGCAGCTTAGAGAGACAGGGTGATAACGAGCAGTACGTC. Amino acids: CASSLERQGDNEQYV.

This chain uses TRBV27 with TRBJ1-1, with D possibly matching TRBD1 (5 bases). The V gene lost 8 bases and the J gene lost 7 bases, with 23 bases spanning the gap. The CDR3 is 15 amino acids. The germline CDR1 and CDR2 sequences are MNHEY and SMNVEV (reference sequence). CDR3 protein: CASGETRTLLREAFF. In nucleotides, the CDR3 is TGTGCCAGCGGGGAAACTCGGACATTATTGCGTGAAGCTTTCTTT.

The chain has TRBV12-3 or TRBV12-4 and TRBJ1-1, with 8 bases fitting TRBD1. Trimming took 6 bases from V and 2 from J; bases not matched to a gene: 5. CDR3 length equals 14 residues. CDR3 coding DNA: TGTGCCAGCAGGGGGGGACAGGTTAACACTGAAGCTTTCTTT. Protein sequence: CASRGGQVNTEAFF.

This clonotype has ten or more counts. The V and J genes are TRBV7-8 and TRBJ2-1, with 7 bases fitting TRBD2. This CDR3 contains 18 residues. The V and J ends lost 4 bases and 0 bases, in that order; junction bases with no gene match: 12. Germline lookup yields CDR1 SGHVS and CDR2 FQNEAQ. The CDR3 DNA reads as TGTGCCAGCAGCTCCGCACCCCTAGCGGTGAGCTCCTACAATGAGCAGTTCTTC. Translation: CASSSAPLAVSSYNEQFF. Filled out from reference TRBV7-8 and TRBJ2-1, the complete variable domain reads GAGVSQSPRYKVAKRGQDVALRCDPISGHVSLFWYQQALGQGPEFLTYFQNEAQLDKSGLPSDRFFAERPEGSVSTLKIQRTQQEDSAVYLCASSSAPLAVSSYNEQFFGPGTRLTVL.

This clonotype turned up a few times. V gene TRBV20-1 combines with J gene TRBJ2-5; D is possibly TRBD2 (5 bases). This CDR3 comprises 14 residues. Germline V lookup: CDR1 DFQATT, CDR2 SNEGSKA (reference sequence). Trimming took 4 bases from V and 1 from J, leaving 13 bases between them. As DNA, the CDR3 is TGCAGTGCTACCGAGGGTTTGGGCCAAGAGACCCAGTACTTC. It yields the protein CSATEGLGQETQYF.